This TCR beta chain was sequenced during a study of technical replicates of blood from a few donors. Assay: immunoSEQ multiplex PCR; the TCRdb copy retains only in-frame clones and omits some. Of 84,000 or so clones in the sample, roughly 93% are singletons; the top ten hold about 0.26%. The V end lost 0 bases, the J end lost 6 bases, and 8 bases lay between the germline ends. CDR3 length equals 14 residues. Germline V gene data show CDR1 as MNHEY and CDR2 as SVGAGI. Sequenced sample: T cells isolated from PBMCs. V and J are TRBV6-5 and TRBJ2-2; D not resolved. This clonotype was obtained from a human donor in good health. The CDR3 reads CASSYSGASGELFF. The CDR3 DNA reads as TGTGCCAGCAGTTACTCCGGAGCGTCCGGGGAGCTGTTTTTT.